This T cell receptor beta chain emerged from a study of identical twins. Study findings and constraints: Twin pairs had excess sharing that was weaker in beta out-of-frame sequences. In cord blood, abundant beta clonotypes had fewer insertions; memory showed no trend. A partial confounding effect on zero-insertion analyses could come from invariant MAIT and iNKT cells.

After template switching added a universal primer site, the resulting cDNA carried unique molecular identifiers. Via MiXCR, TCRdb re-called the 5' RACE reads, giving one row per CDR3 protein. The sample consists of 400,000 to 500,000 distinct CDR3 sequences, about 18% of them appearing once. Many counts were recorded for this clonotype. The antigen remains unidentified. Germline-derived CDR1 and CDR2 are SGHAT and FQDESV (reference sequence). CDR3 length: 18 amino acids. V lost 1 base and J 3 bases, leaving 22 bases between the germline ends. V and J are TRBV11-1 and TRBJ2-7; D call uncertain. The specimen sequenced was naive T cells sorted from blood. The clonotype originates from a man aged 45-60 years in good health. The CDR3 sequence: CASSLVSLSQVPYYEQYF. Here the CDR3 DNA reads TGTGCCAGCAGCTTAGTGTCCCTCTCGCAGGTCCCTTACTACGAGCAGTACTTC.